The clone carrying this T cell receptor (beta chain) was seen more than once but under ten times. Its antigen is not identified. The data stem from a study of cytomegalovirus exposure and HLA in healthy donors. General study findings and limits: Immune exposure information comprised only CMV serostatus. When analyzed later, the rates of TCR association showed variation by HLA locus, with DRB1 the most and HLA-C the fewest.

The CDR3 covers 15 residues. Germline CDR1 MDHEN, CDR2 SYDVKM. Use of 60 Vbeta and 13 Jbeta primers characterized the PCR. The table came from immunoSEQ multiplex PCR; TCRdb's copy has only in-frame clones and leaves some out. Of about 130,000 clones detected, about 80% appear once; the ten largest clones hold over 2.5%. The sample comprised PBMCs. This receptor was obtained from a male donor in good health and CMV-seronegative. This rearrangement joins TRBV28 to TRBJ2-5; weak D call: TRBD1 (7 bases). The J call may be mistaken, given a closer DNA end match to TRBJ2-7. CDR3 nucleotide sequence: TGTGCCAGCACCGACCCCGGAGGGGGACAGAACGAGCAGTACTTC. Amino acid sequence: CASTDPGGGQNEQYF.